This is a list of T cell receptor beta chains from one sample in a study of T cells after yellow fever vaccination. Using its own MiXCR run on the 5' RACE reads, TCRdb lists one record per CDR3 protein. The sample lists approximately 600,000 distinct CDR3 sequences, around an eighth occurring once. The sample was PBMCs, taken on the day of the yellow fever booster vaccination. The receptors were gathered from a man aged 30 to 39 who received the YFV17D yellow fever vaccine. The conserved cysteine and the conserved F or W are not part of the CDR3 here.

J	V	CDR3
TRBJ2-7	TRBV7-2	ASSLMDEQY
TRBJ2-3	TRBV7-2	ASLGLGTDTQY
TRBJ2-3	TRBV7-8	ASSSTSYDTQY
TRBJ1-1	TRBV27	ASSIVGRGLGTEAF
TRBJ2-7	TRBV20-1	SAMRGLAGVYEQY
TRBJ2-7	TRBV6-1	ASSRPGSGEQY
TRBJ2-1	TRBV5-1	ASSFNSGRGYNEQF
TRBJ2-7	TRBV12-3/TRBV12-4	ASASLGDGALLAREQY
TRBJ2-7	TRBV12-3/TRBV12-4	ASSAGINYEQY
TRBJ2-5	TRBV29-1	SGRDRGTQETQY
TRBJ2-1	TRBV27	ASSLRLAGGVEQF
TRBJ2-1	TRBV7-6	ASSLVVGTRGNEQF
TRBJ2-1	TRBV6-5	ASSYGGANEQF
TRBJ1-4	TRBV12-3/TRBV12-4	ASSDWTGPEKLF
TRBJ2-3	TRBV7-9	ASSSDADTQY
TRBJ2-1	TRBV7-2	ASSKQASGAYNEQF
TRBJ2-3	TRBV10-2	ASSDPNRDSTDTQY
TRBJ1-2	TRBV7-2	ASSPSSGGDYGYT
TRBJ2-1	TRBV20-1	SARLPGLAVHNEQF
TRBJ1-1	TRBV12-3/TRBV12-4	ASSMGTGGGSGAF
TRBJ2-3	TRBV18	ASSPRAGRTTDTQY
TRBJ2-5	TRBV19	ASRRREKEETQY
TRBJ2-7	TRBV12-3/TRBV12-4	ASSRNLVLNSYEQY
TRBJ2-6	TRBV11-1	ASSAPTSGRDAGANVLT
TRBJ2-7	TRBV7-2	ASSLARLAGVRAYEQY
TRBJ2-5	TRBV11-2	ASNDTDQETQY
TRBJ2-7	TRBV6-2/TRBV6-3	ASSPPGHLLRSSYEQY
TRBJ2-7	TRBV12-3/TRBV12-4	ASTGDSTLGPQY
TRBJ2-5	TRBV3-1	ASSQAGWDKTQY
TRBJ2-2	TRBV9	ASSVAGPRQGGAGELF
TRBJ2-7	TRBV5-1	ASSLVIGALEQY
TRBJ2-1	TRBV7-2	ASSLVRDSIYNEQF
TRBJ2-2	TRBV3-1	AVGTGELF
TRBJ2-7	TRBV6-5	ASSRTLGEQY
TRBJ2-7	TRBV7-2	ATGGLLTYEQY
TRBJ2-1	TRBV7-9	ASADRQGEQF
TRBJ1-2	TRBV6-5	ASSYSTVTAEGYGYT
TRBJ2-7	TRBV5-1	ASGLGTNYEQY
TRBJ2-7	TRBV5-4	ATSNPTGLGEQY
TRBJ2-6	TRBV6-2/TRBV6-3	ASYSGANVLT
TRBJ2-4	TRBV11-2	ASSLPPSVNIQY
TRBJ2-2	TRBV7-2	ASSWDWGNTGELF
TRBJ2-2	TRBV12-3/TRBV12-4	ASSFLAGRDTGELF
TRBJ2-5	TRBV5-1	ASSLVVGTSTQY